By share, the clone carrying this T cell receptor (beta chain) ranks as medium-sized. Antigen specificity is unknown. Trimming stripped 3 bases from V and 0 bases from J, with 14 bases between. The CDR3 has 17 residues. In the study's own analysis: To classify distant metastasis in papillary thyroid cancer, a model was built from CDR3 differences across clinicopathological groups. TCRdb re-analyzed the PCR reads using MiXCR. These V and J calls are TCRdb output, not the study's own analysis. The sample shows 15,000 to 25,000 clones, roughly 25% of them seen only once. This sample is part of a study of metastatic and nonmetastatic thyroid tumors. The overall study: Both malignant and benign thyroid patients supplied peripheral blood and tumor or nodule tissue samples, across which the repertoires of these patients were then compared.

Each patient came to thyroid surgery without any prior treatment (of any kind). Findings of the study overall: Across blood and tumor, TCR beta diversity in malignant thyroid tumors was reportedly significantly higher than in benign nodules.

This chain uses TRBV12-3 or TRBV12-4 with TRBJ2-2; a weak D match, TRBD2 (6 bases). What was sequenced was blood. This sequence was found in a male donor with papillary thyroid cancer or a benign thyroid nodule (not recorded which). Some clones in this sample may be carry-over from other donors' samples. Here the CDR3 DNA reads TGTGCCAGCAGTTTGGGGGGTTCCCCCGCGAACACCGGGGAGCTGTTTTTT. Its protein product is CASSLGGSPANTGELFF.